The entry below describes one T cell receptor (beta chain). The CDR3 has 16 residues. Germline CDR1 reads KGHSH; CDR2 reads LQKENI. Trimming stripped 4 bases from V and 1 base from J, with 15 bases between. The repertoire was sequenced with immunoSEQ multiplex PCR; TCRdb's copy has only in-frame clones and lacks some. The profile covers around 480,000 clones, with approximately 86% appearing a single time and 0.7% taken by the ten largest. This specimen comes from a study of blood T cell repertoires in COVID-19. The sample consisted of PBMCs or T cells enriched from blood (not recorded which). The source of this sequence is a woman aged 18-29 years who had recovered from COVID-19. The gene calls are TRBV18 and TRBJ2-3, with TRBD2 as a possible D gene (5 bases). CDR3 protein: CASSHLLERGTDTQYF. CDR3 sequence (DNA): TGTGCCAGCTCACATTTACTAGAAAGGGGCACAGATACGCAGTATTTT.